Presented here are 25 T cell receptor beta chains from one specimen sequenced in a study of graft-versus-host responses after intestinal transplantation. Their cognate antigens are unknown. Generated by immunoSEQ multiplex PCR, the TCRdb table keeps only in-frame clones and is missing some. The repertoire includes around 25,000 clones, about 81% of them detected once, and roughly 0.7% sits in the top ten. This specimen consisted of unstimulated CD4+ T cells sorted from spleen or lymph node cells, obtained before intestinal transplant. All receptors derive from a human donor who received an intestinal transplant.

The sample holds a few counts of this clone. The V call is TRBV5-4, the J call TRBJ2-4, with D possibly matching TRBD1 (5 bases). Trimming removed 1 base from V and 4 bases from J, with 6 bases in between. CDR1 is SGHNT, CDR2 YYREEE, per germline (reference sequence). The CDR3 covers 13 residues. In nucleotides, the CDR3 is TGTGCCAGCAGCTTGACAGGAAAAAACATTCAGTACTTC. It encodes CASSLTGKNIQYF.

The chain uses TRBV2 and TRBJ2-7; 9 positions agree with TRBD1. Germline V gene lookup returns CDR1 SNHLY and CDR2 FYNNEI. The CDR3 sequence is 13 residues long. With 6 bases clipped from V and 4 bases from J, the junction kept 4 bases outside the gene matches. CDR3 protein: CASSLDRGYEQYF. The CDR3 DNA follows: TGTGCCAGCAGCCTGGACAGGGGTTACGAGCAGTACTTC.

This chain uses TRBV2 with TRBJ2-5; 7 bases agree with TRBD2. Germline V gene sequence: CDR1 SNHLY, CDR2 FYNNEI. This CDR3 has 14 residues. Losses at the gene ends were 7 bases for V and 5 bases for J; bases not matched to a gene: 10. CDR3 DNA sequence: TGTGCCAGCACTAGCGGTGGCAGGGCGGAGACCCAGTACTTC. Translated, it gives CASTSGGRAETQYF. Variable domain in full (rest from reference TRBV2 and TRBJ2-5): EPEVTQTPSHQVTQMGQEVILRCVPISNHLYFYWYRQILGQKVEFLVSFYNNEISEKSEIFDDQFSVERPDGSNFTLKIRSTKLEDSAMYFCASTSGGRAETQYFGPGTRLLVL.

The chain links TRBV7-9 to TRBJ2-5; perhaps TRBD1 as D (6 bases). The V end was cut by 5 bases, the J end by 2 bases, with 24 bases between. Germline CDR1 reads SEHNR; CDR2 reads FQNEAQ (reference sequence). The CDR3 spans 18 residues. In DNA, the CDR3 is TGTGCCAGCAGCCTCCCGCCGGGGACATCTTTTAAACAAGAGACCCAGTACTTC. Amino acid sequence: CASSLPPGTSFKQETQYF.

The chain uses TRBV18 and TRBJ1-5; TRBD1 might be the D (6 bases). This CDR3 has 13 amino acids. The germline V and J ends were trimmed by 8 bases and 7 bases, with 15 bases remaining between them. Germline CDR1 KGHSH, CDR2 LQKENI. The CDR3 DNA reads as TGTGCCAGCGCACAGGGCCTACAGCAGCCCCAGCATTTT. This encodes CASAQGLQQPQHF.

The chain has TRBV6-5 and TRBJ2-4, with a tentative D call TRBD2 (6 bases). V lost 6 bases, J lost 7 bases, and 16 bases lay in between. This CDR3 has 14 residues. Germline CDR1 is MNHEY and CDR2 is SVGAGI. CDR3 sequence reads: CASRGTPPDNIQYF. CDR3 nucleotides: TGTGCCAGCAGGGGGACTCCTCCCGACAACATTCAGTACTTC.

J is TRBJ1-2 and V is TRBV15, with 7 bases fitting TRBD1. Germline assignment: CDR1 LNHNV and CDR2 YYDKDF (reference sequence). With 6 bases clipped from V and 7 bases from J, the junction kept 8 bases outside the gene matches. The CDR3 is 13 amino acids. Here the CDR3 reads CATSLDRISGYTF. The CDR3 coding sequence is TGTGCCACCAGTTTGGACAGGATCAGTGGCTACACCTTC.

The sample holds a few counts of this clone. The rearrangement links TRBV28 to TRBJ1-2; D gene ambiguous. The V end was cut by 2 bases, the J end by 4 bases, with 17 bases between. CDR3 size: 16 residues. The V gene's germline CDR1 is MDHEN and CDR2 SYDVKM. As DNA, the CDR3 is TGTGCCAGCAGTTTAAGTTGGGTGCAGGTCTCCTATGGCTACACCTTC. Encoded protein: CASSLSWVQVSYGYTF.

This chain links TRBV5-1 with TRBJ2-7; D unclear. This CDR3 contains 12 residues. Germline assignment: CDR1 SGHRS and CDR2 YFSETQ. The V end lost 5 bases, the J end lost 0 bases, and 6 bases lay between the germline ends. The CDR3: CASSPSSYEQYF. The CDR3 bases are TGCGCCAGCAGTCCCAGCTCCTACGAGCAGTACTTC. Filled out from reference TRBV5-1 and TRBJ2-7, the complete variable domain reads KAGVTQTPRYLIKTRGQQVTLSCSPISGHRSVSWYQQTPGQGLQFLFEYFSETQRNKGNFPGRFSGRQFSNSRSEMNVSTLELGDSALYLCASSPSSYEQYFGPGTRLTVT.

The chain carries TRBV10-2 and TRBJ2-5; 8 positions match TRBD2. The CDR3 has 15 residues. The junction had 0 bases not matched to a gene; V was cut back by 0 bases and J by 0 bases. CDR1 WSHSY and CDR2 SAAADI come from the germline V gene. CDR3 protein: CASSESSGNQETQYF. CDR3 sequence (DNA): TGCGCCAGCAGTGAGTCTAGCGGGAACCAAGAGACCCAGTACTTC.

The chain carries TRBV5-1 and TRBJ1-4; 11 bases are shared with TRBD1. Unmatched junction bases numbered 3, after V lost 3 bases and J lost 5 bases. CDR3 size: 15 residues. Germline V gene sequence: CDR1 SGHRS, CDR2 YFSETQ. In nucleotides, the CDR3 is TGCGCCAGCAGCTACGGGGACAGGGGGAATGAAAAACTGTTTTTT. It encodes CASSYGDRGNEKLFF.

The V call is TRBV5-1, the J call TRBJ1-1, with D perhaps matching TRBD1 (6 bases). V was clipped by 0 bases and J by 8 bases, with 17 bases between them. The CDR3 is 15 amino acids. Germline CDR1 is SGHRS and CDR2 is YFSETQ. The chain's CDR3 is CASSLEPSTGAEAFF. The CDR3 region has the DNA TGCGCCAGCAGCTTGGAGCCTTCGACAGGAGCCGAAGCTTTCTTT.

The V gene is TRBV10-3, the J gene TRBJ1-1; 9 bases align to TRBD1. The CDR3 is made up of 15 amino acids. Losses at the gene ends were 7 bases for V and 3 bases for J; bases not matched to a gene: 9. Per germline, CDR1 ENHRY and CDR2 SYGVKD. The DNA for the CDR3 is TGTGCCATCAACCGGGACAGGGACAGTGACACTGAAGCTTTCTTT. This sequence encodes CAINRDRDSDTEAFF.

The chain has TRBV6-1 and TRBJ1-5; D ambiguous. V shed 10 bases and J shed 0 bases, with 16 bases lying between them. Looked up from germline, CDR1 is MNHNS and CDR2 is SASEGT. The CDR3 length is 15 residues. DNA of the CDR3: TGTGCCACCCGGGAGGGCCTCTATAGCAATCAGCCCCAGCATTTT. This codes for CATREGLYSNQPQHF.

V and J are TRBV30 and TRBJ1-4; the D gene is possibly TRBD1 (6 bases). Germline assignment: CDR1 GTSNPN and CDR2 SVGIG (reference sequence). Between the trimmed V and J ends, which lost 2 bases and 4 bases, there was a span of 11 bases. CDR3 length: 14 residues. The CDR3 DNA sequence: TGTGCCTGGAGTCCCGACAGGATTAATGAAAAACTGTTTTTT. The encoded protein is CAWSPDRINEKLFF.

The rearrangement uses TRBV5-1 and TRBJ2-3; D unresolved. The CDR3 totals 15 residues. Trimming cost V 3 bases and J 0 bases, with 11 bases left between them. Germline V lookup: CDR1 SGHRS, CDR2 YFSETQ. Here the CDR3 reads CASSSNGRSTDTQYF. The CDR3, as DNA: TGCGCCAGCAGCTCAAATGGACGGAGCACAGATACGCAGTATTTT. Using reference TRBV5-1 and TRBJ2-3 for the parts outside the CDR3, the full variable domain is KAGVTQTPRYLIKTRGQQVTLSCSPISGHRSVSWYQQTPGQGLQFLFEYFSETQRNKGNFPGRFSGRQFSNSRSEMNVSTLELGDSALYLCASSSNGRSTDTQYFGPGTRLTVL.

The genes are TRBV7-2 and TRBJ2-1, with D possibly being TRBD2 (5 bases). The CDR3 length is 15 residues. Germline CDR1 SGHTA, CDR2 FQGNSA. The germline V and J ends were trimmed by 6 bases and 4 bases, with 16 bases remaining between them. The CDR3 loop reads CASRYGGAAYNEQFF. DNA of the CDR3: TGTGCCAGCAGGTATGGAGGTGCGGCTTACAATGAGCAGTTCTTC.

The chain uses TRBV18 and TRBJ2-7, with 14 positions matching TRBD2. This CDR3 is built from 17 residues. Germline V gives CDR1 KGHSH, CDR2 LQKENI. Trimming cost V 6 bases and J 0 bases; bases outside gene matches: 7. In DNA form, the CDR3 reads TGTGCCAGCTCTGGACTAGCGGGGGGTCCAGTCTCCTACGAGCAGTACTTC. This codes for CASSGLAGGPVSYEQYF.

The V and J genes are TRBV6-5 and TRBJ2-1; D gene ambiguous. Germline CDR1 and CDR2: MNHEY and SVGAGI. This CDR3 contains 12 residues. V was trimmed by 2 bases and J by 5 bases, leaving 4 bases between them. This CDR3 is CASSYGNNEQFF. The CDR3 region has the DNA TGTGCCAGCAGTTACGGGAACAATGAGCAGTTCTTC.

This chain's CDR3 is CASSLGLTETQYF. CDR3 DNA: TGTGCCAGCAGCTTAGGCCTTACAGAGACCCAGTACTTC. The V and J genes are TRBV11-2 and TRBJ2-5; D not certain. The CDR3 totals 13 residues. The germline V and J ends were trimmed by 1 base and 4 bases, with 7 bases remaining between them. Per germline, CDR1 SGHAT and CDR2 FQNNGV.

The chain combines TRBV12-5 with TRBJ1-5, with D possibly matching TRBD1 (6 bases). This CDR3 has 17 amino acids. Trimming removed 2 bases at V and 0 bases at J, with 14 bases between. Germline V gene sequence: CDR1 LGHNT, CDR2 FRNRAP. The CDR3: CASGLFTGFYSNQPQHF. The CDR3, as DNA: TGTGCTAGTGGTTTGTTTACAGGGTTCTATAGCAATCAGCCCCAGCATTTT.

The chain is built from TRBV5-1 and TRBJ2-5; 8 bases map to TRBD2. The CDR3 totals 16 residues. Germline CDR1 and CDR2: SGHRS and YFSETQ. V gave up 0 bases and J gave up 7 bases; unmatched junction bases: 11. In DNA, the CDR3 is TGCGCCAGCAGCTTGGCGCTAGCGGGTCCTGGGGGGACCCAGTACTTC. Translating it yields CASSLALAGPGGTQYF.

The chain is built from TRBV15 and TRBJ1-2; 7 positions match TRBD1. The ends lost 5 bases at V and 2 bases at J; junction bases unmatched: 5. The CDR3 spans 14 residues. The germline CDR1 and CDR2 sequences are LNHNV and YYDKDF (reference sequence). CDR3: CATSLEQGNYGYTF. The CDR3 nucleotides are TGTGCCACCAGCCTCGAACAGGGGAACTATGGCTACACCTTC.

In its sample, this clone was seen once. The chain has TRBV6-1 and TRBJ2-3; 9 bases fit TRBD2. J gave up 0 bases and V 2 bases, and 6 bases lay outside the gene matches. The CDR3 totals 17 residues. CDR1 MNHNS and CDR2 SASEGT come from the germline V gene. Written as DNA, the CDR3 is TGTGCCAGCAGTGAACCACCCCTAGCGGGGAGCACAGATACGCAGTATTTT. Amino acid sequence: CASSEPPLAGSTDTQYF.

CDR3 loop: CASSIGRGGEQYF. In DNA, the CDR3 is TGTGCCAGTAGTATAGGTAGGGGCGGCGAGCAGTACTTC. This chain links TRBV19 with TRBJ2-7; the D gene is possibly TRBD1 (5 bases). Trimming took off 1 base at V and 6 bases at J, with 10 bases between the two ends. CDR1 LNHDA and CDR2 SQIVND come from the germline V gene (reference sequence). CDR3 length: 13 residues.